This T cell receptor (beta chain) appears in the sequencing data of a study of shared clonotypes between healthy human individuals (TCRdb year 2020). Concerning the study at large: Three men and a couple of women, aged 18 to 49 years, made up the cohort. Between about 0.94 and 8.9 billion PBMCs per donor were obtained by leukapheresis. For each donor, CD4 naive and CD4 memory were each given three plates, CD8 naive was given two plates, and CD8 memory was given one plate. To estimate repertoire size and how much clonotype sharing occurs between individuals, the study deeply sequenced the blood TCR repertoires of roughly 5 healthy adults. Different laboratories and diverse techniques were used to prepare libraries and sequence TCR repertoires, to increase sequencing depth and limit assay-specific biases. Results and caveats for the whole study, not just this receptor: Only blood was sampled, and tissue TCR repertoires likely differ from those in blood. Naive subsets generally had larger estimated clonotype richness than memory subsets did. Incomplete sequencing was indicated by rarefaction of sorted-subset datasets, despite the large sequencing depth. Because the study included a small number of donors, the genetic and exposure-history diversity represented was limited. Compared with non-shared clonotypes, the clonotypes found in all four sorted-subset donors had higher generation probabilities. Around 5% of naive CD4, roughly 3.6% of naive CD8, 2.3% of memory CD4, and 0.35% to 0.5% of memory CD8 clonotypes were shared across several donors. Based on pairwise subsampling, the degree of clonotype sharing among donors was expected to be affected by sequencing depth.

The CDR3 contains 12 residues, cysteine and phenylalanine counted. Only the CDR3 part of the read is kept: 36 bases, read in frame from the first base. The junction shows trimming of 7 bases on V and 4 bases on J, plus 10 bases between the germline ends. CDR1 and CDR2, per the germline V gene, are SQVTM and ANQGSEA. CD8 naive samples consisted of CD45RO-negative cells that were positively selected for CCR7, yielding a CD45RA+CCR7+ population without TemRA cells. Healthy HIV-negative adults with no recently reported acute infections or vaccinations were included as donors. Only Caucasian adults living in Nashville, Tennessee, USA were represented among the donors. Blood was collected by leukapheresis, and PBMCs were isolated by Ficoll-Histopaque density gradient centrifugation and then cryopreserved in liquid nitrogen vapor phase. Analytical flow cytometry was used to check the purity and quantity of every magnetically sorted T cell population. Genomic DNA was isolated from every sorted fraction and measured by UV absorbance on a Nanodrop 2000c.

TCR CDR3 regions were amplified from genomic DNA by multiplex PCR using the deep immunoSEQ assay. For each cell subset, the extracted genomic DNA was distributed evenly across all wells of several immunoSEQ 96-well plates, and each plate served as one replicate. Each replicate PCR for sorted subsets received around 210 ng genomic DNA, equal to about 30,000 T cell genomes. Purified libraries were measured with a Qubit 3.0 fluorometer, size-checked on a Bioanalyzer 2100, and measured again with the KAPA Library Quantification kit. Every immunoSEQ 96-well plate was sequenced on a dedicated single-read 150-cycle Illumina NextSeq 550 flow cell. In the original analysis: Because the immunoSEQ output held only junctional sequences and lacked quality scores, the filtering could not match the filtering applied to full-length reads. Sequences were annotated with PyIR, a Python wrapper for IgBLAST v1.9, using IMGT germline references to assign V/J genes and CDR3. Any read was removed if the V/J assignment was weak (E-value above 1e-6), the CDR3 was missing, or the read contained stop codons, out-of-frame junctions, or ambiguous translated residues. V3J clonotypes were defined by identical inferred V gene, J gene, and CDR3 amino acid sequence. The percentage overlap between two repertoires was calculated by dividing the number of shared unique clonotypes by the size of the smaller repertoire. Three approaches were used to assess repertoire richness: RTK rarefaction, the Chao1 estimator, and Recon v2.1 estimates of unobserved clonotypes. OLGA was used to compute generation probabilities for all TCRbeta clonotypes that the gDNA method yielded from a handful of donors. TCRdb mirrors the immuneACCESS table, restricted to in-frame sequences. Some clones are absent from its copies; in checked studies, under half trace to an unresolved V gene, and the reason for the others is unknown. Clone size and the V and J calls come from that table; the DNA yielded D and trimming. The sample table shows 600,000 or so clones, and roughly 98% are seen once. Around 0.3% of the sample belongs to the ten largest clones.

Note on this clone: The antigen this receptor binds is unknown. Per-base qualities were not stored, and no clone one base away is much larger.

The rearranged segments are TRBV29-1 and TRBJ1-4, with the D gene not confidently named. The clonotype was recovered from a man aged 25-45 years in good health. The material sequenced was naive CD8+ T cells sorted from blood. Sample cell subset or site, as interpreted from the label and publication: CD45RA+CCR7+. The nucleotides read TGCAGCGCCAGAGGCCTTAATGAAAAACTGTTTTTT. Its coded protein is CSARGLNEKLFF.